A selection of T cell receptor beta chains follows, all from one sample in a study of blood T cell repertoires in COVID-19. Some clones are missing from TCRdb's copy, which holds only in-frame ones; the method was immunoSEQ multiplex PCR. This repertoire shows 200,000 to 300,000 clones, under 90% found once; its top ten account for more than 1.5%. Sequencing input: PBMCs or T cells enriched from blood (not recorded which). These receptors were taken from a man aged 40-49 years who had recovered from COVID-19. Each CDR3 is given with its conserved first and last residue. A D gene is named only where the DNA matches it firmly. Some rows mark clone size as missing; the rest say once, few, many or name a class of expanded clone.

size	D	V	J	DNA	CDR3
-	-	TRBV28	TRBJ1-2	TGTGCCAGCAGCCGGTCTCTTGGTTGGTATGGCTACACCTTC	CASSRSLGWYGYTF
many	TRBD2	TRBV28	TRBJ2-7	TGTGCCAGCAGCCGGTACACGAAAGGGACTAGCGGGAGCCGGGGTGAGCAGTACTTC	CASSRYTKGTSGSRGEQYF
-	TRBD2	TRBV5-1	TRBJ2-5	TGCGCCAGCAGCCTAGATCCCGGGAGGGAGACCCAGTACTTC	CASSLDPGRETQYF
-	TRBD1	TRBV10-3	TRBJ1-2	TGTGCCATCAGTGAGGGACAGGGGGCGATTGGCTACACCTTC	CAISEGQGAIGYTF
-	-	TRBV12-3/TRBV12-4	TRBJ1-1	TGTGCCAGCAGTCAAGACATCATTGGGGCTTTCTTT	CASSQDIIGAFF
-	-	TRBV11-2	TRBJ2-7	TGTGCCAGCAGCTTTGGCGGGACCGCCTACGAGCAGTACTTC	CASSFGGTAYEQYF
once	-	TRBV5-1	TRBJ2-2	TGCGCCAGCAGCTTGCAGGGTACGACCGGGGAGCTGTTTTTT	CASSLQGTTGELFF
-	-	TRBV4-1	TRBJ1-5	TGCGCCAGCAGCCCGGCCGGGGGCAATCAGCCCCAGCATTTT	CASSPAGGNQPQHF
-	TRBD1	TRBV29-1	TRBJ1-5	TGCAGCGTGGCATTGACAGGGGAGGGTAGCAATCAGCCCCAGCATTTT	CSVALTGEGSNQPQHF
-	-	TRBV6-5	TRBJ1-1	TGTGCCAGCAATAACAGGCCTATGAACACTGAAGCTTTCTTT	CASNNRPMNTEAFF
-	-	TRBV3-1/TRBV3-2	TRBJ2-5	TGTGCCAGCAGCCAAGATGCGGCCCGGCCGGGGACCCAGTACTTC	CASSQDAARPGTQYF
-	TRBD1	TRBV11-1	TRBJ1-4	TGTGCCAGCAGTACCACGGGACAGCTGAATGAAAAACTGTTTTTT	CASSTTGQLNEKLFF
-	-	TRBV19	TRBJ1-6	TGTGCCAGTAGTGAACAGGGTTGGTCACCCCTCCACTTT	CASSEQGWSPLHF
few	TRBD1	TRBV2	TRBJ2-6	TGTGCCAGCAGTGCTCACCGGGACAGGGTCCCTTCTGGGGCCAACGTCCTGACTTTC	CASSAHRDRVPSGANVLTF
few	TRBD2	TRBV24-1	TRBJ2-1	TGTGCCACCAGTGATCCCACTAGCGGCCACAATGAGCAGTTCTTC	CATSDPTSGHNEQFF
few	-	TRBV5-1	TRBJ2-2	TGCGCCAGCAGCTTGGCCCTAGGCGGCACCGGGGAGCTGTTTTTT	CASSLALGGTGELFF
few	-	TRBV6-1	TRBJ1-2	TGTGCCAGCAGTGAAGCGGGCGGCGGGGGCTATGGCTACACCTTC	CASSEAGGGGYGYTF
-	-	TRBV2	TRBJ2-3	TGTGCCAGCAGTGAGGAGCAGACAGATACGCAGTATTTT	CASSEEQTDTQYF
-	TRBD1	TRBV5-1	TRBJ1-6	TGCGCCAGCAGCGCCGGACAGGGAGTTTATAATTCACCCCTCCACTTT	CASSAGQGVYNSPLHF
-	-	TRBV6-2/TRBV6-3	TRBJ2-5	TGTGCCAGCAGTTACCCGGAGCGGCAGCGATTCCAAGAGACCCAGTACTTC	CASSYPERQRFQETQYF
once	TRBD1	TRBV6-2/TRBV6-3	TRBJ2-5	TGTGCCAGCAGTTACTTGGGACAGGGGAGCGAGACCCAGTACTTC	CASSYLGQGSETQYF
-	-	TRBV3-1/TRBV3-2	TRBJ1-1	TGTGCCAGCAGCCAAGATAGTGTTACGAACACTGAAGCTTTCTTT	CASSQDSVTNTEAFF
-	TRBD2	TRBV29-1	TRBJ2-7	TGCAGCGTCCAAAAGGTGGGGGGGGCCTACGAGCAGTACTTC	CSVQKVGGAYEQYF
-	TRBD1	TRBV5-1	TRBJ1-1	TGCGCCAGCAGCTTGGCCGGGACAGGGAACACTGAAGCTTTCTTT	CASSLAGTGNTEAFF
-	TRBD1	TRBV28	TRBJ2-5	TGTGCCAGCAGCTCTCAGGGGGTTCAAGAGACCCAGTACTTC	CASSSQGVQETQYF
-	-	TRBV5-5	TRBJ1-5	TGTGCCAGCAGCTTGGGACTAGCCGAGGCGAGGAATCAGCCCCAGCATTTT	CASSLGLAEARNQPQHF
-	TRBD2	TRBV3-1/TRBV3-2	TRBJ2-1	TGTGCCAGCAGCTCTGGGACTACATCCAATGAGCAGTTCTTC	CASSSGTTSNEQFF
few	TRBD1	TRBV5-4	TRBJ2-7	TGTGCCAGCAATTCACAGGGGAAGTCCTACGAGCAGTACTTC	CASNSQGKSYEQYF
-	-	TRBV7-9	TRBJ1-3	TGTGCCAGCAGCCCACAGCCCACCATATATTTT	CASSPQPTIYF
-	-	TRBV27	TRBJ1-6	TGTGCCAGCAGTTTAACAGGGTCCGGAGCATCACCCCTCCACTTT	CASSLTGSGASPLHF
once	TRBD2	TRBV5-1	TRBJ2-5	TGCGCCAGCAGCTTGGAGGCTAGCGGCCAAGAGACCCAGTACTTC	CASSLEASGQETQYF
-	-	TRBV12-3/TRBV12-4	TRBJ1-1	TGTGCCAGCAGTTATTTCGGGAACACTGAAGCTTTCTTT	CASSYFGNTEAFF
few	TRBD2	TRBV19	TRBJ2-5	TGTGCCAGTAGTCCCCGGACTAGCGGGGTATACCAAGAGACCCAGTACTTC	CASSPRTSGVYQETQYF
-	-	TRBV2	TRBJ2-7	TGTGCCAGCAAGGGAGACTTTTCTTCGGGCGAGCAGTACTTC	CASKGDFSSGEQYF
-	TRBD1	TRBV6-6	TRBJ1-2	TGTGCCAGCAACTTACAGGGGGCATGGGGAGGCTACACCTTC	CASNLQGAWGGYTF
-	TRBD1	TRBV3-1/TRBV3-2	TRBJ2-7	TGTGCCAGCAGCCCCCTGGGACAGGGTCGTGAGCAGTACTTC	CASSPLGQGREQYF
few	-	TRBV18	TRBJ1-1	TGTGCCAGCTCACCCCTCGGGGGTAGGACTGAAGCTTTCTTT	CASSPLGGRTEAFF
-	TRBD1	TRBV7-2	TRBJ2-5	TGTGCCAGCAGCTTAGCCGCTATCGGGACAGCAAACCAAGAGACCCAGTACTTC	CASSLAAIGTANQETQYF
-	TRBD2	TRBV9	TRBJ2-1	TGTGCCAGCAGCCGGACTAGCGTAAGCTACAATGAGCAGTTCTTC	CASSRTSVSYNEQFF
-	-	TRBV29-1	TRBJ1-1	TGCAGCGTTGAAAGGGGGTGGAACACTGAAGCTTTCTTT	CSVERGWNTEAFF
-	-	TRBV4-3	TRBJ1-1	TGCGCCAGCAGCCAAGATCAAATAGGGACATCCCTTTGG	CASSQDQIGTSLW
-	-	TRBV13	TRBJ2-5	TGTGCCAGCAGCAGAAAAGCCCAAGAGACCCAGTACTTC	CASSRKAQETQYF
-	-	TRBV5-4	TRBJ2-7	TGTGCCAGCAGCTTGGGAGGGAATCACTACGAGCAGTACTTC	CASSLGGNHYEQYF
-	-	TRBV6-5	TRBJ1-2	TGTGCCAGCAGTTATGGGCAGGATAACTATGGCTACACCTTC	CASSYGQDNYGYTF